This T cell receptor beta chain came from a study of T cells after yellow fever vaccination. Study-wide results and limits: Subsequent booster samples again held most clones from primary vaccination (96% CD4, 88% CD8).

As TCR cDNA was made by 5'RACE template switching, a universal primer site and UMIs were added. Each CDR3 protein gets one entry after TCRdb re-called the 5' RACE reads with MiXCR. The data show approximately 510,000 distinct CDR3 sequences, 20% to 25% seen once. Per germline, CDR1 LGHNT and CDR2 FRNRAP. V dropped 6 bases and J dropped 9 bases, with 12 bases sitting between them. The CDR3 is made up of 12 amino acids. This clonotype was found many times. Antigen specificity is unknown. The TCR sequence derives from a young man who received the YFV17D yellow fever vaccine. The chain employs TRBV12-5 and TRBJ2-1; D unclear. The starting material was PBMCs, obtained 20 to 25 days after the first yellow fever vaccination. CDR3 sequence: CASGSATTEQFF. The CDR3 region has the DNA TGTGCTAGTGGCTCGGCCACTACTGAGCAGTTCTTC.